This TCR beta chain was sequenced for a study of T cells after yellow fever vaccination. About the study: The fractions with low cell numbers were processed using SMART-Seq v4 Ultra Low Input. Study-wide findings and caveats: Only a small proportion of the clonotypes turned up in both the CD4 and the CD8 compartments, likely arising from convergent recombination. Subsequent to the booster, the majority of primary-vaccination clones reappeared (96% CD4, 70% to 90% CD8). The study found a weaker secondary response that peaked faster, day 5 versus 15.

The sample holds many counts of this clonotype. Its antigen remains unknown. The V and J ends lost 2 bases and 7 bases respectively, with 18 bases between them. In germline, CDR1 is DFQATT, CDR2 SNEGSKA (reference sequence). CDR3 size: 14 residues. TCRdb re-derived calls from the 5' RACE reads in MiXCR, one entry per CDR3 protein. The sample includes 200,000 to 300,000 distinct CDR3 sequences, 3.6% seen only once; the top ten take 15% to 20%. The TCR originated in a man in his late teens or twenties who received the YFV17D yellow fever vaccine. The specimen was PBMCs, collected 15 days after the yellow fever booster vaccination. This sequence joins TRBV20-1 and TRBJ2-7; D is ambiguous. CDR3 amino acids: CSARSASLTREQYF. For the CDR3, the DNA is TGCAGTGCTAGATCTGCTTCCCTAACGAGGGAGCAGTACTTC.